Included here is one T cell receptor (beta chain) sequence, with context. The antigen is undetermined. The data stem from a study of shared clonotypes between healthy human individuals. Regarding the study as a whole: Between a handful of donors, naive CD4 clonotypes were shared at a level of about 5%. Few donors limited the genetic and exposure-history diversity represented.

Deletions cut 3 bases from V and 4 bases from J, with 9 bases between. This CDR3 comprises 13 residues. CDR1 is MNHNS, CDR2 SASEGT, per germline. Only in-frame clones appear in the TCRdb table, and some are missing; sequencing was by immunoSEQ multiplex PCR. In the table there are roughly 2.6 million clones, approximately 94% of which are singletons. This chain joins TRBV6-1 and TRBJ2-5; D may be TRBD1 or TRBD2 (5 bases each). The TCR sequence derives from a man between 18 and 29 years old in good health. The specimen was naive CD4+ T cells sorted from blood. Specified subset: CD45RA+ positively selected. CDR3 sequence: CASSEGTPETQYF. The CDR3 DNA sequence: TGTGCCAGCAGTGAGGGGACCCCAGAGACCCAGTACTTC.